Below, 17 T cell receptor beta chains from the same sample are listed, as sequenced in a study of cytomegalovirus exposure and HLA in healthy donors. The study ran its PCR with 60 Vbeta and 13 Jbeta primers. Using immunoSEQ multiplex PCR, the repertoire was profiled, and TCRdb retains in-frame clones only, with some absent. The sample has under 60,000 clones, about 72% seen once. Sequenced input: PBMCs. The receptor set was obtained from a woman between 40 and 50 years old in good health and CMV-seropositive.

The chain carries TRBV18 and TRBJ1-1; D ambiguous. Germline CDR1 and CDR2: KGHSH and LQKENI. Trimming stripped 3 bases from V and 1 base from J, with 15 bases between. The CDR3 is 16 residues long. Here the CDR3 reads CASSPSRAAGNTEAFF. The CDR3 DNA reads TGTGCCAGCTCACCTTCGAGGGCGGCGGGGAACACTGAAGCTTTCTTT. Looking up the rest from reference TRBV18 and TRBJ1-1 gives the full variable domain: NAGVMQNPRHLVRRRGQEARLRCSPMKGHSHVYWYRQLPEEGLKFMVYLQKENIIDESGMPKERFSAEFPKEGPSILRIQQVVRGDSAAYFCASSPSRAAGNTEAFFGQGTRLTVV.

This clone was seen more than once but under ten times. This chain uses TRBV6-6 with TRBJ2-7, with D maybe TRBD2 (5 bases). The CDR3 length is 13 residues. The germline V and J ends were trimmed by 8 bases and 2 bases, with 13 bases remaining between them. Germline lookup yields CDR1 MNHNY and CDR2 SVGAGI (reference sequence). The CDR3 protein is CASGLPGPYEQYF. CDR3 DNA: TGTGCCAGCGGACTCCCAGGCCCCTACGAGCAGTACTTC.

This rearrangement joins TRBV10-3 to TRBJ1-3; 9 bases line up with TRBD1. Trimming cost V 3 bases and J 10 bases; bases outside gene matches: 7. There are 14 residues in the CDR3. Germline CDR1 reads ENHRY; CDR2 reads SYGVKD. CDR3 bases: TGTGCCATCAGTGACCTAGGACAGGGGAGGACCATATATTTT. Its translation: CAISDLGQGRTIYF.

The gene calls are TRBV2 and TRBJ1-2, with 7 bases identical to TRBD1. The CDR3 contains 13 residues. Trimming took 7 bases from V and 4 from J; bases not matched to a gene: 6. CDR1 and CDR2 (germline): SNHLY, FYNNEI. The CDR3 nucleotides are TGTGCCAGCAACCCGGACAGGATCTATGGCTACACCTTC. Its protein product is CASNPDRIYGYTF. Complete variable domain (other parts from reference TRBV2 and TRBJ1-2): EPEVTQTPSHQVTQMGQEVILRCVPISNHLYFYWYRQILGQKVEFLVSFYNNEISEKSEIFDDQFSVERPDGSNFTLKIRSTKLEDSAMYFCASNPDRIYGYTFGSGTRLTVV.

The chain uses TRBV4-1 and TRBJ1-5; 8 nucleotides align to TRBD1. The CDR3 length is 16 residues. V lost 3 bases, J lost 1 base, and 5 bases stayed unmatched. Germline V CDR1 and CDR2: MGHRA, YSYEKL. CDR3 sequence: CASSQTGVPSNQPQHF. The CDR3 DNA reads TGCGCCAGCAGCCAGACAGGGGTCCCAAGCAATCAGCCCCAGCATTTT.

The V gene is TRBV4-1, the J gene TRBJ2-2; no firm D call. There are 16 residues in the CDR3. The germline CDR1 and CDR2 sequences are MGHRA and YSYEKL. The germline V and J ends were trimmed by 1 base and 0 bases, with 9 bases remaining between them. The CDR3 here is CASSQVFPTNTGELFF. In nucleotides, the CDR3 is TGCGCCAGCAGCCAAGTCTTCCCTACGAACACCGGGGAGCTGTTTTTT.

CDR3 DNA: TGTGCCAGCAGCCAAGATTTAGGGGCTGGTGGCTACACCTTC. Its translation is CASSQDLGAGGYTF. V and J are TRBV14 and TRBJ1-2; D is perhaps TRBD1 (5 bases). CDR3 length equals 14 residues. V dropped 0 bases and J dropped 7 bases, with 12 bases sitting between them. CDR1 SGHDN and CDR2 FVKESK come from the germline V gene.

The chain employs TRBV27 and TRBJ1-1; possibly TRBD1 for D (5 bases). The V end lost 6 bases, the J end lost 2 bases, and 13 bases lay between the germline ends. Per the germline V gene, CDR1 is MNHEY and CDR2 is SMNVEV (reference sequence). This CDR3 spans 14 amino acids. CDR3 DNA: TGTGCCAGCAGAGGCCGGGGGGAAAACACTGAAGCTTTCTTT. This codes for CASRGRGENTEAFF.

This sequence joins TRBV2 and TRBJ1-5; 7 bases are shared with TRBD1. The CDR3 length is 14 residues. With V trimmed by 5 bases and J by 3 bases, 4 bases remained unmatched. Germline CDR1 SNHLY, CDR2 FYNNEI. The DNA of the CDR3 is TGTGCCAGCAGTCGACAGGGCCTCAATCAGCCCCAGCATTTT. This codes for CASSRQGLNQPQHF.

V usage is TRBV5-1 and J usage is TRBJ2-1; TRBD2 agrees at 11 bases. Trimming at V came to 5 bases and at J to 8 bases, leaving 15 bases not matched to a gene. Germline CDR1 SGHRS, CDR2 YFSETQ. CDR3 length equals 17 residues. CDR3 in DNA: TGCGCCAGCAGTACGATAGCGGGGGGGCCTCGATCCGATGAGCAGTTCTTC. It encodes CASSTIAGGPRSDEQFF. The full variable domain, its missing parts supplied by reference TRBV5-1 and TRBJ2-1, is KAGVTQTPRYLIKTRGQQVTLSCSPISGHRSVSWYQQTPGQGLQFLFEYFSETQRNKGNFPGRFSGRQFSNSRSEMNVSTLELGDSALYLCASSTIAGGPRSDEQFFGPGTRLTVL.

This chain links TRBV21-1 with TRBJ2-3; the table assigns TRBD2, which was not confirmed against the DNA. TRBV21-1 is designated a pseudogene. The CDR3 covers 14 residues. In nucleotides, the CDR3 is TGTGCCAGCAGCAAAAAGGAGCGCACAGATACGCAGTATTTT. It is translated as CASSKKERTDTQYF.

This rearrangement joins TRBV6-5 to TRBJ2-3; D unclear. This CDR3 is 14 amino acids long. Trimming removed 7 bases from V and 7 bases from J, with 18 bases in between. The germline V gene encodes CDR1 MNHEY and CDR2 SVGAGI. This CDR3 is CASKVRALSNTQYF. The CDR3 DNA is TGTGCCAGCAAAGTCCGTGCCCTGAGCAATACGCAGTATTTT.

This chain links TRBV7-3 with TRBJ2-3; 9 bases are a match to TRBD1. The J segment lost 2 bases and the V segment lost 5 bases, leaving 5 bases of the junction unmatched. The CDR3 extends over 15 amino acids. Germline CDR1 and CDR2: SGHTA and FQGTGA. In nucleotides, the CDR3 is TGTGCCAGCAGCCGGGACAGGGTATTCACAGATACGCAGTATTTT. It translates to CASSRDRVFTDTQYF.

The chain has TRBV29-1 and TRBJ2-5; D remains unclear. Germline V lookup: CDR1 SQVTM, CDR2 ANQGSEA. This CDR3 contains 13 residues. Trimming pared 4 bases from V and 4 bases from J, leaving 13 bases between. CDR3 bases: TGCAGCGTTGCCGCCGCGGAACCAGAGACCCAGTACTTC. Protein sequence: CSVAAAEPETQYF.

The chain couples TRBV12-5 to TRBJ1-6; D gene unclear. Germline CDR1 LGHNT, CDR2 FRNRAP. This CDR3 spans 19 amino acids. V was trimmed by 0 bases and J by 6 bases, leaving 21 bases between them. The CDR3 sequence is CASGLVVVSTFGINSPLHF. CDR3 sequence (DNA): TGTGCTAGTGGTTTGGTAGTCGTTTCGACCTTCGGGATTAATTCACCCCTCCACTTT.

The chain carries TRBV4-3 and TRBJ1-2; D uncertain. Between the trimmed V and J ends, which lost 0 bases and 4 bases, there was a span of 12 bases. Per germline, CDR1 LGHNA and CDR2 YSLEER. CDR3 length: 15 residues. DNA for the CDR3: TGCGCCAGCAGCCAAGATAAAAGTCTCGGCTATGGCTACACCTTC. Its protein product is CASSQDKSLGYGYTF.

The CDR3 sequence: CASSVEGRANEQYF. The DNA of the CDR3 is TGTGCCAGCAGCGTAGAGGGCAGGGCAAACGAGCAGTACTTC. V gene TRBV9 combines with J gene TRBJ2-7; maybe TRBD1 (5 bases). The germline gives CDR1 SGDLS, CDR2 YYNGEE. Trimming removed 0 bases at V and 5 bases at J, with 12 bases between. The CDR3 has 14 residues.